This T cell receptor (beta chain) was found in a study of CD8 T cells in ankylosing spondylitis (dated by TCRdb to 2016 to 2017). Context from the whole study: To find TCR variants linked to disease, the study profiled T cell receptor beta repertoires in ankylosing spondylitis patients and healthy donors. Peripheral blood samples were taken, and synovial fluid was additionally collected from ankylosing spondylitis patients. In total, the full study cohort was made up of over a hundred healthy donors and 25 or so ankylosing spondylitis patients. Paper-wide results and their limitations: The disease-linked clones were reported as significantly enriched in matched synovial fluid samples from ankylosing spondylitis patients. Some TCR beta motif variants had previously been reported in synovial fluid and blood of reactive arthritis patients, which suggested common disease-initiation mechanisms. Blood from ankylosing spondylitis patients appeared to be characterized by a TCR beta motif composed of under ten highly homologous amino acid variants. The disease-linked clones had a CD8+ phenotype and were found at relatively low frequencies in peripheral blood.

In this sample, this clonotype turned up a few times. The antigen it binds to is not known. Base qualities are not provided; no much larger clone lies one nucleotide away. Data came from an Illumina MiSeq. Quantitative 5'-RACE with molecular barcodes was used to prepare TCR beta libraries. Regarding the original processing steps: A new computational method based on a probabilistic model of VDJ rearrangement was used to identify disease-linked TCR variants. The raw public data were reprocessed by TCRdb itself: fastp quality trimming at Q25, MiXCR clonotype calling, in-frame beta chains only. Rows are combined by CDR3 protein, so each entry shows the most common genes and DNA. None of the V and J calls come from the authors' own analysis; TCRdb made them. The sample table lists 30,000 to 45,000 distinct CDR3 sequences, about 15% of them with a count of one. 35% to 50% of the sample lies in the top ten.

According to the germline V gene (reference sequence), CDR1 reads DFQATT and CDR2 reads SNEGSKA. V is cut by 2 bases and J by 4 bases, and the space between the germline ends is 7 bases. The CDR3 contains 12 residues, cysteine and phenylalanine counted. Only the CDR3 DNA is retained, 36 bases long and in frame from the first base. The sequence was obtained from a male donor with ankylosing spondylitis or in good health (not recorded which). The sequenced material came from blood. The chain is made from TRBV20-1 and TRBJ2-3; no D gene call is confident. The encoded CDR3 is CSARFGPDTQYF. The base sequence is TGCAGTGCTAGATTCGGTCCAGATACGCAGTATTTT.